A single sample is the source of the 32 T cell receptor beta chains below, sequenced in a study of technical replicates of blood from a handful of donors. Using immunoSEQ multiplex PCR, the repertoire was profiled, and TCRdb retains in-frame clones only, with some absent. The sample holds some 80,000 clones, about 92% seen once. Sequencing was done on a sample of T cells isolated from PBMCs. The receptors shown here come from a human donor in good health.

The chain couples TRBV11-2 to TRBJ1-4; 10 bases fit TRBD1. CDR3 size: 15 residues. CDR1 is SGHAT and CDR2 is FQNNGV in the germline V gene. Losses at the gene ends were 6 bases for V and 7 bases for J; bases not matched to a gene: 8. Written as DNA, the CDR3 is TGTGCCAGCAGGGAGACAGGGGGCGTCGGTGAAAAACTGTTTTTT. Encoded protein: CASRETGGVGEKLFF.

The chain employs TRBV7-6 and TRBJ1-4, with no clear D. CDR3 length equals 14 residues. Germline CDR1 SGHVS, CDR2 FNYEAQ. The V end was cut by 5 bases, the J end by 5 bases, with 12 bases between. For the CDR3, the DNA is TGTGCCAGCAGCCGAACAGCGGGGAATGAAAAACTGTTTTTT. It codes for CASSRTAGNEKLFF.

This rearrangement joins TRBV11-3 to TRBJ2-2; 8 bases match TRBD1. Unmatched junction bases numbered 15, after V lost 6 bases and J lost 9 bases. CDR3 length equals 16 residues. Germline lookup yields CDR1 SGHNT and CDR2 YENEEA. CDR3 loop: CASSLGLGQVIWELFF. The CDR3 DNA is TGTGCCAGCAGTCTGGGCCTGGGACAGGTCATCTGGGAGCTGTTTTTT.

The chain joins TRBV7-8 to TRBJ2-5, with 10 bases that match TRBD2. V trimming: 5 bases; J trimming: 3 bases; junction bases outside the gene matches: 18. CDR1 and CDR2 from the germline V gene are SGHVS and FQNEAQ. The CDR3 sequence is 19 residues long. CDR3 nucleotide sequence: TGTGCCAGCAGCCCGACGAGACTAGCGGGCCTAGGGCCGAAAGAGACCCAGTACTTC. Its translation is CASSPTRLAGLGPKETQYF.

This sequence joins TRBV5-8 and TRBJ2-3; D unresolved. The V gene lost 0 bases and the J gene lost 6 bases, with 11 bases spanning the gap. The V gene's germline CDR1 is SGHTS and CDR2 YDEGEE. The CDR3 contains 14 residues. CDR3 DNA: TGTGCCAGCAGCTTGGTTCGGCCGGGTGATACGCAGTATTTT. Translated, it gives CASSLVRPGDTQYF. The full variable domain, completed using reference TRBV5-8 and TRBJ2-3, is EAGVTQSPTHLIKTRGQQATLRCSPISGHTSVYWYQQALGLGLQFLLWYDEGEERNRGNFPPRFSGRQFPNYSSELNVNALELEDSALYLCASSLVRPGDTQYFGPGTRLTVL.

This clone was detected once. The chain uses TRBV29-1 and TRBJ2-5; 10 bases map to TRBD2. Germline V gene sequence: CDR1 SQVTM, CDR2 ANQGSEA. The ends lost 4 bases at V and 5 bases at J; junction bases unmatched: 7. The CDR3 length is 14 residues. CDR3 in amino acids: CSVVASGSLETQYF. DNA of the CDR3: TGCAGCGTTGTGGCTAGCGGGAGTTTGGAGACCCAGTACTTC.

The chain uses TRBV7-9 and TRBJ2-3, with D maybe TRBD1 (6 bases). Looked up from germline, CDR1 is SEHNR and CDR2 is FQNEAQ (reference sequence). V was clipped by 2 bases and J by 4 bases, with 10 bases between them. The CDR3 length is 14 residues. The CDR3 DNA follows: TGTGCCAGCAGCTTACAGGGGCTTTCAGATACGCAGTATTTT. It encodes CASSLQGLSDTQYF.

This sequence joins TRBV29-1 and TRBJ2-1; weak D call: TRBD1 (5 bases). The CDR3 runs to 11 residues. Germline assignment: CDR1 SQVTM and CDR2 ANQGSEA. V was shortened by 7 bases and J by 5 bases, with 9 bases between the two germline ends. The CDR3 loop reads CSATGNNEQFF. The CDR3 bases are TGCAGCGCAACAGGAAACAATGAGCAGTTCTTC.

The chain is built from TRBV18 and TRBJ2-7, with D maybe TRBD2 (5 bases). The V gene's germline CDR1 is KGHSH and CDR2 LQKENI. V lost 2 bases and J lost 1, with 9 bases in between. The CDR3 loop spans 14 amino acids. The CDR3 loop is CASSPVEGSYEQYF. CDR3 bases: TGTGCCAGCTCACCAGTCGAGGGTTCCTACGAGCAGTACTTC.

The rearrangement joins TRBV7-2 to TRBJ2-7; TRBD2 matches at 7 bases. The junction had 4 bases not matched to a gene; V was cut back by 3 bases and J by 5 bases. CDR3 length: 13 residues. In germline, CDR1 is SGHTA, CDR2 FQGNSA. The CDR3 protein is CASSFGLGNEQYF. As DNA, the CDR3 is TGTGCCAGCAGCTTTGGACTAGGGAACGAGCAGTACTTC.

This clone was observed a few times. V is TRBV14 and J is TRBJ1-1; possible D gene TRBD1, 6 bases. This CDR3 is 13 amino acids long. The V gene lost 6 bases and the J gene lost 4 bases, with 12 bases spanning the gap. Per germline, CDR1 SGHDN and CDR2 FVKESK. The CDR3 region has the DNA TGTGCCAGCAGTCCCAGGGGTAGCACTGAAGCTTTCTTT. Translating gives CASSPRGSTEAFF.

J is TRBJ2-1 and V is TRBV28, with a weak D call TRBD2 (5 bases). This CDR3 comprises 14 residues. Germline assignment: CDR1 MDHEN and CDR2 SYDVKM. Trimming took 7 bases from V and 0 from J, leaving 10 bases between them. CDR3 nucleotide sequence: TGTGCCAGCATGGTAGCGAGCTCCTACAATGAGCAGTTCTTC. This gives the protein CASMVASSYNEQFF.

The chain recombines TRBV25-1 with TRBJ1-5, with D possibly being TRBD1 (6 bases). The V end lost 2 bases, the J end lost 6 bases, and 14 bases lay between the germline ends. The CDR3 totals 15 residues. In germline, CDR1 is MGHDK, CDR2 SYGVNS. CDR3 in DNA: TGTGCCAGCAGTGAAGGGGGTACAGGGCTTCAGCCCCAGCATTTT. It translates to CASSEGGTGLQPQHF.

CDR3 protein: CASSLKGARNEQYF. CDR3 nucleotides: TGTGCCAGCAGCTTAAAAGGGGCCCGGAACGAGCAGTACTTC. The chain couples TRBV7-9 to TRBJ2-7, with D perhaps matching TRBD1 (5 bases). The CDR3 consists of 14 residues. The V end lost 2 bases, the J end lost 5 bases, and 13 bases lay between the germline ends. Germline V gene data show CDR1 as SEHNR and CDR2 as FQNEAQ (reference sequence).

CDR3 DNA sequence: TGCGCCAGCAGCCAAGTCCCCCTGCAGACTAGCGAGTTCTTC. Protein: CASSQVPLQTSEFF. This sequence joins TRBV4-1 and TRBJ2-1; 8 bases map to TRBD2. Trimming at V came to 1 base and at J to 14 bases, leaving 10 bases not matched to a gene. This CDR3 is built from 14 residues. CDR1 is MGHRA and CDR2 is YSYEKL in the germline V gene.

The chain joins TRBV9 to TRBJ1-2, with D possibly being TRBD1 (5 bases). The CDR3 runs 13 residues. Trimming removed 5 bases at V and 8 bases at J, with 16 bases between. The V gene's germline CDR1 is SGDLS and CDR2 YYNGEE. The CDR3 DNA reads TGTGCCAGCAGAGGGGTCGGGCATCACGGCTACACCTTC. This sequence encodes CASRGVGHHGYTF.

This clone was found once. The V and J genes are TRBV27 and TRBJ2-1; D possibly corresponds to TRBD2 (5 bases). The germline V gene encodes CDR1 MNHEY and CDR2 SMNVEV (reference sequence). V lost 4 bases and J 0 bases, leaving 10 bases between the germline ends. This CDR3 has 15 residues. The CDR3, as DNA: TGTGCCAGCAGTTCCAGCCGGGGCTCCTACAATGAGCAGTTCTTC. Translation: CASSSSRGSYNEQFF.

This rearrangement joins TRBV15 to TRBJ2-1; 7 nucleotides align to TRBD2. The V and J ends lost 1 base and 5 bases, in that order; junction bases with no gene match: 5. Looked up from germline, CDR1 is LNHNV and CDR2 is YYDKDF (reference sequence). This CDR3 contains 15 residues. DNA for the CDR3: TGTGCCACCAGCAGAGTCCCTAGCGGACACAATGAGCAGTTCTTC. It codes for CATSRVPSGHNEQFF.

This clone has a single count. The chain recombines TRBV4-1 with TRBJ1-5; D unresolved. Trimming removed 2 bases from V and 1 base from J, with 9 bases in between. Germline lookup yields CDR1 MGHRA and CDR2 YSYEKL. There are 15 residues in the CDR3. The CDR3 protein is CASSQQPVSNQPQHF. Here the CDR3 DNA reads TGCGCCAGCAGCCAACAACCAGTGAGCAATCAGCCCCAGCATTTT.

V is TRBV18 and J is TRBJ2-7; 9 bases agree with TRBD2. The CDR3 spans 15 residues. From germline, CDR1 is KGHSH and CDR2 LQKENI. V gave up 1 base and J gave up 6 bases; unmatched junction bases: 7. CDR3 residues: CASSPQLREGPEQYF. Written as DNA, the CDR3 is TGTGCCAGCTCACCACAGTTGCGGGAGGGCCCCGAGCAGTACTTC.

V and J are TRBV28 and TRBJ2-7; perhaps TRBD2 as D (6 bases). Trimming left V 6 bases short and J 0 bases short, with 6 bases between. This CDR3 has 12 residues. CDR1 and CDR2 (germline): MDHEN, SYDVKM. Here the CDR3 reads CASRDYSYEQYF. CDR3 in DNA: TGTGCCAGCAGGGACTACTCCTACGAGCAGTACTTC.

The V and J genes are TRBV2 and TRBJ2-3; 9 bases fit TRBD1. Germline loops: CDR1 SNHLY, CDR2 FYNNEI. Germline trimming cut 10 bases from V and 0 bases from J; bases unmatched to any gene: 8. The CDR3 extends over 15 amino acids. The CDR3 loop reads CATRKQGASTDTQYF. In nucleotides, the CDR3 is TGTGCCACCAGAAAACAGGGGGCAAGCACAGATACGCAGTATTTT.

This chain uses TRBV7-2 with TRBJ2-7; D ambiguous. The CDR3 totals 14 residues. V lost 5 bases and J 4 bases, leaving 15 bases between the germline ends. Germline assignment: CDR1 SGHTA and CDR2 FQGNSA. The DNA for the CDR3 is TGTGCCAGCAGCAGAACGGGTCCCCGATACGAGCAGTACTTC. Its translation is CASSRTGPRYEQYF.

This clone was counted once. The rearrangement uses TRBV7-9 and TRBJ2-1, with 7 bases fitting TRBD1. Germline CDR1 reads SEHNR; CDR2 reads FQNEAQ (reference sequence). Trimming removed 2 bases from V and 4 bases from J; junction bases left unmatched: 2. The CDR3 is 14 amino acids. The CDR3 region is CASSLRDRYNEQFF. In DNA, the CDR3 is TGTGCCAGCAGCTTAAGGGACAGATACAATGAGCAGTTCTTC.

The V gene is TRBV6-1, the J gene TRBJ2-7; 7 positions match TRBD2. V lost 6 bases and J lost 3; bases outside the gene matches: 5. This CDR3 region has 13 residues. Germline lookup yields CDR1 MNHNS and CDR2 SASEGT. For the CDR3, the DNA is TGTGCCAGCAGGGACCCGGGGGGCTACGAGCAGTACTTC. Protein sequence: CASRDPGGYEQYF.

The chain combines TRBV11-1 with TRBJ2-5, with D possibly TRBD1 on 6 matching bases. Trimming removed 5 bases at V and 0 bases at J, with 19 bases between. Germline assignment: CDR1 SGHAT and CDR2 FQDESV (reference sequence). This CDR3 has 17 amino acids. The CDR3, as DNA: TGTGCCAGCAGCCACGATTCCGGGACATCGTACCAAGAGACCCAGTACTTC. This gives the protein CASSHDSGTSYQETQYF.

The gene calls are TRBV10-3 and TRBJ1-5; unclear D gene. The CDR3 has 14 residues. Germline CDR1 is ENHRY and CDR2 is SYGVKD. The V end was cut by 4 bases, the J end by 1 base, with 8 bases between. CDR3 region: CAISASLSNQPQHF. In nucleotides, the CDR3 is TGTGCCATCAGTGCTTCGTTGAGCAATCAGCCCCAGCATTTT.

The chain combines TRBV11-2 with TRBJ1-1; TRBD1 is a possible D gene (5 bases). The CDR3 loop spans 14 amino acids. V shed 2 bases and J shed 6 bases, with 13 bases lying between them. The germline V gene encodes CDR1 SGHAT and CDR2 FQNNGV. The CDR3 bases are TGTGCCAGCAGCTTACAGGGATCGGGCGCTGAAGCTTTCTTT. Protein sequence: CASSLQGSGAEAFF.

The chain employs TRBV28 and TRBJ1-1, with 9 bases fitting TRBD1. The CDR3 is 14 residues long. The germline gives CDR1 MDHEN, CDR2 SYDVKM. V was clipped by 6 bases and J by 4 bases; unmatched bases: 6. The CDR3 coding sequence is TGTGCCAGCAGACACAGGGGGCTGGGCACTGAAGCTTTCTTT. Its protein is CASRHRGLGTEAFF.

This chain links TRBV5-1 with TRBJ2-4; 7 bases are a match to TRBD2. CDR3 length: 17 residues. J was trimmed by 5 bases and V by 3 bases; bases with no gene match: 14. Germline CDR1 is SGHRS and CDR2 is YFSETQ. The DNA of the CDR3 is TGCGCCAGCAGCTCGATATCGGCTAGCGGTGGGGAAAACATTCAGTACTTC. Its translation is CASSSISASGGENIQYF. Full variable domain (missing parts from reference TRBV5-1 and TRBJ2-4): KAGVTQTPRYLIKTRGQQVTLSCSPISGHRSVSWYQQTPGQGLQFLFEYFSETQRNKGNFPGRFSGRQFSNSRSEMNVSTLELGDSALYLCASSSISASGGENIQYFGAGTRLSVL.

The rearrangement joins TRBV27 to TRBJ2-1; D remains ambiguous. Germline V gene lookup returns CDR1 MNHEY and CDR2 SMNVEV (reference sequence). This CDR3 has 13 amino acids. Trimming stripped 6 bases from V and 7 bases from J, with 13 bases between. CDR3 sequence (DNA): TGTGCCAGCAGGGCAACAGCTACGAATGAGCAGTTCTTC. Its translation: CASRATATNEQFF.

This chain connects TRBV7-9 to TRBJ2-2, with D perhaps matching TRBD1 (5 bases). CDR3 size: 14 residues. CDR1 and CDR2 (germline): SEHNR, FQNEAQ (reference sequence). Trimming left V 6 bases short and J 7 bases short, with 15 bases between. The CDR3 DNA reads TGTGCCAGCAGACAGGACGGATCCTTCGGGGAGCTGTTTTTT. Translation: CASRQDGSFGELFF.